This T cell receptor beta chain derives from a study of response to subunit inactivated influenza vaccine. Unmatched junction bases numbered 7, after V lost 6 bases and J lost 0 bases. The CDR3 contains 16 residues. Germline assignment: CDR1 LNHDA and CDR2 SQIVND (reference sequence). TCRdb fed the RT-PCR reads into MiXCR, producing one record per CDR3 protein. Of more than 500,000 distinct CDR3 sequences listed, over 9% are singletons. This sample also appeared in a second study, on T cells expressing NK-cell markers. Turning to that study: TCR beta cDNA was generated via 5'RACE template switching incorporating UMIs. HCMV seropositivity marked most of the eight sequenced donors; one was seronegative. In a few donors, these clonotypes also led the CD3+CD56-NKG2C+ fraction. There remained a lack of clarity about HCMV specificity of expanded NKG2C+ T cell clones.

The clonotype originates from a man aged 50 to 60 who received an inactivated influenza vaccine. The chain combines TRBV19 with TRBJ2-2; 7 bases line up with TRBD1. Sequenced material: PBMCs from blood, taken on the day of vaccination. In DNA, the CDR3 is TGTGCCAGTAGCGGACAGGTGACTTCGAACACCGGGGAGCTGTTTTTT. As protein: CASSGQVTSNTGELFF.